This T cell receptor beta chain was observed in a study of immune evolution from preneoplasia to lung adenocarcinoma. Points from the study as a whole: From normal lung to invasive adenocarcinoma, top clone frequencies appeared to decrease.

Sequenced by immunoSEQ multiplex PCR; TCRdb stores in-frame clones only, minus some. The sample has 2,600 or so clones; around 39% are singletons. H&E slides confirmed each diagnosis, reviewed by two pathologists independently. In the case of this clone: What it binds is unknown.

The sequence derives from a person aged 60-80 years with lung adenocarcinoma. The sample taken for sequencing was FFPE adjacent normal lung tissue.

The CDR3 region has the DNA TGTGCCAGCTCACTAGGCAGTGAGCAGTTCTTC. It yields the protein CASSLGSEQFF. The V call is TRBV18, the J call TRBJ2-1; D is unclear. Per the germline V gene, CDR1 is KGHSH and CDR2 is LQKENI. V was shortened by 4 bases and J by 9 bases, with 7 bases between the two germline ends. The CDR3 extends over 11 amino acids.